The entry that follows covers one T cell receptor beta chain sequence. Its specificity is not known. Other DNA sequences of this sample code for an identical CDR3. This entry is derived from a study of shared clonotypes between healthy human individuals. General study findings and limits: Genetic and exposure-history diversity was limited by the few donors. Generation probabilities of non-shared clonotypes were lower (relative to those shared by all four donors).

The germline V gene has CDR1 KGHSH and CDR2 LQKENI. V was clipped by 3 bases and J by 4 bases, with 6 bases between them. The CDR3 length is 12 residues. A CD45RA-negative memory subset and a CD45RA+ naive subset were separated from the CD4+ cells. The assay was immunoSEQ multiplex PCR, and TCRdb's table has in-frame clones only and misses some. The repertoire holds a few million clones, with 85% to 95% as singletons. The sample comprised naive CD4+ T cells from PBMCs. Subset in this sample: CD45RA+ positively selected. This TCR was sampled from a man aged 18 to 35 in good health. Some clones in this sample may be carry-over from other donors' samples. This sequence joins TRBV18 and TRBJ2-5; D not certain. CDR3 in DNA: TGTGCCAGCTCACCTCTTGGAGAGACCCAGTACTTC. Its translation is CASSPLGETQYF.